The clone carrying this TCR beta chain was seen a few times. The likely explanation is a read error, given a far larger clone one base away. Per the germline V gene, CDR1 is MNHEY and CDR2 is SVGEGT. The CDR3 runs 13 residues. These data belong to a study of prognosis after radiotherapy for stage I lung cancer. Amplicons of TCR beta CDR3 were generated from genomic DNA by two-round multiplex PCR. It was primers specific to each TRBV and TRBJ gene that first-round PCR used. Universal primers drove the second round of PCR amplification. TCRdb re-derived calls from the multiplex PCR reads in MiXCR, one entry per CDR3 protein. Among 15,000 to 20,000 distinct CDR3 sequences, 50% were seen once, and the ten largest hold over 25%.

The chain couples TRBV6-2 or TRBV6-3 to TRBJ2-2; TRBD2 might be the D (6 bases). The source is a donor over 45 with non-small cell lung cancer. This sample comprised PBMCs, obtained before or after stereotactic body radiation therapy (not recorded which). The CDR3 DNA sequence: TGTGCCAGCAGCTACGGGAGTACCGGGGAGCTGTCTTTT. Its protein is CASSYGSTGELSF.